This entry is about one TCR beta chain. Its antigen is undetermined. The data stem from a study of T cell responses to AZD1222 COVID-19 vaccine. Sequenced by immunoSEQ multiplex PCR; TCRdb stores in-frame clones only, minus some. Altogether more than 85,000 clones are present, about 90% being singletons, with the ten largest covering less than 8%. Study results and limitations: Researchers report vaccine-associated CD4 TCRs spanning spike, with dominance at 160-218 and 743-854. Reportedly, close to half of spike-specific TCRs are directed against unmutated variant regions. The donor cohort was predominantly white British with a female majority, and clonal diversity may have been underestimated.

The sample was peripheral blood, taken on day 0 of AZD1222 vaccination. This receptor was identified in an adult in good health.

The CDR3 protein is CASSGSRAISNQPQHF. In DNA form, the CDR3 reads TGTGCCAGCAGTGGGTCGAGGGCCATTAGCAATCAGCCCCAGCATTTT. This rearrangement joins TRBV6-4 to TRBJ1-5; D not certain. This CDR3 has 16 residues. V lost 4 bases, J lost 0 bases, and 13 bases lay in between. The germline V gene encodes CDR1 MRHNA and CDR2 SNTAGT.